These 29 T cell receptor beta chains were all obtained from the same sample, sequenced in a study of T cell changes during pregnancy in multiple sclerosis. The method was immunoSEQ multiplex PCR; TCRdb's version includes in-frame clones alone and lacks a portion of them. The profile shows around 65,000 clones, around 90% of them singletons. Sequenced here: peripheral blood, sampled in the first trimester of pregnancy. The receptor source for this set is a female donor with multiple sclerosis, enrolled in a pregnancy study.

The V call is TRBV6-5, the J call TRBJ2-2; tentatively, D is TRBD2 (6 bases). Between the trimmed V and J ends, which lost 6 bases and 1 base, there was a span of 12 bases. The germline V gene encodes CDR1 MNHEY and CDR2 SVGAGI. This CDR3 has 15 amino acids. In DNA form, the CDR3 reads TGTGCCAGCAGCGGCAGCGGGTTGAACACCGGGGAGCTGTTTTTT. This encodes CASSGSGLNTGELFF.

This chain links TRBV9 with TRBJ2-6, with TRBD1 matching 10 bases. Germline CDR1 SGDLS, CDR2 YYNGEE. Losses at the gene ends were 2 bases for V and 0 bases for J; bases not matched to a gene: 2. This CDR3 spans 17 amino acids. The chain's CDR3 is CASSVTGGLSGANVLTF. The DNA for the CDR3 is TGTGCCAGCAGCGTGACAGGGGGCCTCTCTGGGGCCAACGTCCTGACTTTC. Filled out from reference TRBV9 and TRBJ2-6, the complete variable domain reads DSGVTQTPKHLITATGQRVTLRCSPRSGDLSVYWYQQSLDQGLQFLIQYYNGEERAKGNILERFSAQQFPDLHSELNLSSLELGDSALYFCASSVTGGLSGANVLTFGAGSRLTVL.

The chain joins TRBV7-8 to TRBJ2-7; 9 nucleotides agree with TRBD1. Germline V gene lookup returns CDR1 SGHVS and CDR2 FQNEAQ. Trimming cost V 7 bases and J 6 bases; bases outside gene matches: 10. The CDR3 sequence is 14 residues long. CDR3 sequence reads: CASKGGWTGVEQYF. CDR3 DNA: TGTGCCAGCAAGGGGGGATGGACAGGGGTCGAGCAGTACTTC.

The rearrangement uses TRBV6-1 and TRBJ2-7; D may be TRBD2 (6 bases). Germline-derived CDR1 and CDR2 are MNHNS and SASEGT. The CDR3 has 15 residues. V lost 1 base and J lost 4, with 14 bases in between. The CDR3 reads CASSEEETSSYEQYF. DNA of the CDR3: TGTGCCAGCAGTGAAGAGGAGACTAGTAGTTACGAGCAGTACTTC.

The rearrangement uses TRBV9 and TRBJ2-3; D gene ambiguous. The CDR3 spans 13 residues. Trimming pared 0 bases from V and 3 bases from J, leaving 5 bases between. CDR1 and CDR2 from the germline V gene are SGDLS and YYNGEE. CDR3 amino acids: CASSVGQTDTQYF. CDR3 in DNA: TGTGCCAGCAGCGTAGGGCAGACAGATACGCAGTATTTT.

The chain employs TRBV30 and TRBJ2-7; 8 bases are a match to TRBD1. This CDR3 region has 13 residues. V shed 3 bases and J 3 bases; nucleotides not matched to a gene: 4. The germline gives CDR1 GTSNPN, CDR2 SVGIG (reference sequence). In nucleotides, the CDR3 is TGTGCCTGGAGCCGGACAGGGCTCTACGAGCAGTACTTC. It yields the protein CAWSRTGLYEQYF. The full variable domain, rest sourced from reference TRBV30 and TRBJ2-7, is SQTIHQWPATLVQPVGSPLSLECTVEGTSNPNLYWYRQAAGRGLQLLFYSVGIGQISSEVPQNLSASRPQDRQFILSSKKLLLSDSGFYLCAWSRTGLYEQYFGPGTRLTVT.

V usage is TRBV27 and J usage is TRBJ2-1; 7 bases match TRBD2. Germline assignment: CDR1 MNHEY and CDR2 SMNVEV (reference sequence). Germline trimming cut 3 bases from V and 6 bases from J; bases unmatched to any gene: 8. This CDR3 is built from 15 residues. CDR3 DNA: TGTGCCAGCAGTTTGTCGTGGGAGGGCCTCAATGAGCAGTTCTTC. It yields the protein CASSLSWEGLNEQFF.

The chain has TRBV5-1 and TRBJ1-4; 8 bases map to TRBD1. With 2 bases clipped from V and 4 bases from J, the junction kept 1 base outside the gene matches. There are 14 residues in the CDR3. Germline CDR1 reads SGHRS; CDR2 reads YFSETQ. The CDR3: CASSLQGVNEKLFF. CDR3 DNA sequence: TGCGCCAGCAGCTTACAGGGGGTTAATGAAAAACTGTTTTTT.

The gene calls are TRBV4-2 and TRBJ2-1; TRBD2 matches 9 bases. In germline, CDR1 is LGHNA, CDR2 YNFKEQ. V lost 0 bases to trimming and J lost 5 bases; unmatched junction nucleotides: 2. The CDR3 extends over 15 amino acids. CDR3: CASSQDPSGNNEQFF. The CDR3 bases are TGTGCCAGCAGCCAAGATCCTAGCGGGAACAATGAGCAGTTCTTC.

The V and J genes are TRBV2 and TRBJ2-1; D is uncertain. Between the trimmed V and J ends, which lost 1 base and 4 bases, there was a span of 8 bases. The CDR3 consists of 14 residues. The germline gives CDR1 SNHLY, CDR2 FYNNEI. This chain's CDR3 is CASSEVTVYNEQFF. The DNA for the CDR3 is TGTGCCAGCAGTGAAGTTACGGTTTACAATGAGCAGTTCTTC.

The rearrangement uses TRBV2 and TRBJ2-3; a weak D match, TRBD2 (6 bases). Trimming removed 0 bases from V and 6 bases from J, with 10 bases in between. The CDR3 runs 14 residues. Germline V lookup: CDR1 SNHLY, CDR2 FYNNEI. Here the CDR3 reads CASSEAASVDTQYF. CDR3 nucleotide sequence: TGTGCCAGCAGTGAAGCGGCTAGCGTGGATACGCAGTATTTT.

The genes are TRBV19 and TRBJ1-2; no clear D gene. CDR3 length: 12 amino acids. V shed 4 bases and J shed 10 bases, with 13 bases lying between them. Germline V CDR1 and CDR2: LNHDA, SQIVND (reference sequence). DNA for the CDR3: TGTGCCAGTAGTACCCACAGAGCCGACTACACCTTC. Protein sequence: CASSTHRADYTF.

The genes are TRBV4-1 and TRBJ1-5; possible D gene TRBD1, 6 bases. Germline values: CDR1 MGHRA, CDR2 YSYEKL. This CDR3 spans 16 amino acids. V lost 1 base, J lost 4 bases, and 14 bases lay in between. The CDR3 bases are TGCGCCAGCAGCCAAGCTCCCGGGACACCGAATCAGCCCCAGCATTTT. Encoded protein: CASSQAPGTPNQPQHF.

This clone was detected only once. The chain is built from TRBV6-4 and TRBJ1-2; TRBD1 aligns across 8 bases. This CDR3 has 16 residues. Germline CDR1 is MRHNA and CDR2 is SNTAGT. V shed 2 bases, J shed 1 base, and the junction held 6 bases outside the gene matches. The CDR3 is CASSDRSGGDNYGYTF. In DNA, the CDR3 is TGTGCCAGCAGTGACAGGTCAGGGGGCGATAACTATGGCTACACCTTC.

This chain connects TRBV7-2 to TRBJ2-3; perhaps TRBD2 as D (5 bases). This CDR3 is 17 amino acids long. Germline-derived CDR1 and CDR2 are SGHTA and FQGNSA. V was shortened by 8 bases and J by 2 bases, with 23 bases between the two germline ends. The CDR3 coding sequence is TGTGCCAGCCCGTTGGGAACCCCGAGGGTGTTCACAGATACGCAGTATTTT. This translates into CASPLGTPRVFTDTQYF. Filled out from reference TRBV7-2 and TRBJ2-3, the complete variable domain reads GAGVSQSPSNKVTEKGKDVELRCDPISGHTALYWYRQSLGQGLEFLIYFQGNSAPDKSGLPSDRFSAERTGGSVSTLTIQRTQQEDSAVYLCASPLGTPRVFTDTQYFGPGTRLTVL.

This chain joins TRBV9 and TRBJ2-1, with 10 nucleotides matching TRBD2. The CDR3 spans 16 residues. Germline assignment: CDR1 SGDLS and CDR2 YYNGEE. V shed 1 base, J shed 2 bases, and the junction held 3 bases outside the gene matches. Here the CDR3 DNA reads TGTGCCAGCAGCGTAAAACTAGCGGGACCCTACAATGAGCAGTTCTTC. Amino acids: CASSVKLAGPYNEQFF.

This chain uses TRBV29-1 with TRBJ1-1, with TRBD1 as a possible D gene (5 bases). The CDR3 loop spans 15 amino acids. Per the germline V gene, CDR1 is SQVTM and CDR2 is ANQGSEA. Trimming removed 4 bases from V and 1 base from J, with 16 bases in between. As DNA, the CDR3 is TGCAGCGTTGCGAGACAGCCTAGTCGGAACACTGAAGCTTTCTTT. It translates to CSVARQPSRNTEAFF.

The CDR3, as DNA: TGTGCCAGTAGTATATCGGGTTACGAGCAGTACTTC. Translating it yields CASSISGYEQYF. This chain links TRBV19 with TRBJ2-7; D is ambiguous. The CDR3 is 12 residues long. Germline V gene sequence: CDR1 LNHDA, CDR2 SQIVND (reference sequence). Trimming removed 2 bases at V and 4 bases at J, with 6 bases between.

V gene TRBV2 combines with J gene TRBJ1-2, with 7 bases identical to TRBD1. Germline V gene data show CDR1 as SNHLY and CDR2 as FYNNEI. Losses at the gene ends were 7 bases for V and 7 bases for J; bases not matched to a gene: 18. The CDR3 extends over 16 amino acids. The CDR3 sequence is CASTPDRVIRWAGYTF. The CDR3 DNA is TGTGCCAGCACCCCCGACAGGGTGATCCGATGGGCTGGCTACACCTTC.

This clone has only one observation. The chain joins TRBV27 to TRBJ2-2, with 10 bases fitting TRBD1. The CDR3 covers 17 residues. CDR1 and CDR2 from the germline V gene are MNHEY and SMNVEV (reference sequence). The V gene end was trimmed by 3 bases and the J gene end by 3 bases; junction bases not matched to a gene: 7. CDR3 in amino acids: CASSLEGDRGYTGELFF. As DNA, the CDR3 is TGTGCCAGCAGTTTGGAGGGGGACAGGGGATACACCGGGGAGCTGTTTTTT.

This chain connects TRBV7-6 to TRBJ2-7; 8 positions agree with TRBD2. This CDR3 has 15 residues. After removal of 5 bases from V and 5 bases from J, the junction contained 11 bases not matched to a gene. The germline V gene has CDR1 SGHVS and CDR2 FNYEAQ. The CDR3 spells CASSKGLGGVDEQYF. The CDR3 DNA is TGTGCCAGCAGCAAGGGACTAGGAGGGGTTGACGAGCAGTACTTC. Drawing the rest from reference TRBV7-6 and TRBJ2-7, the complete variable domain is GAGVSQSPRYKVTKRGQDVALRCDPISGHVSLYWYRQALGQGPEFLTYFNYEAQQDKSGLPNDRFSAERPEGSISTLTIQRTEQRDSAMYRCASSKGLGGVDEQYFGPGTRLTVT.

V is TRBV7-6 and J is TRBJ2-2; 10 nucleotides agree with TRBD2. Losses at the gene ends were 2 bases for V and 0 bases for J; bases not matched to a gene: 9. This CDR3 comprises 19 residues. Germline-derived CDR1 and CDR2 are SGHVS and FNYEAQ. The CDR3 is CASSLSELAGLTNTGELFF. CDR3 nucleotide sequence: TGTGCCAGCAGCTTATCGGAACTAGCGGGACTCACGAACACCGGGGAGCTGTTTTTT.

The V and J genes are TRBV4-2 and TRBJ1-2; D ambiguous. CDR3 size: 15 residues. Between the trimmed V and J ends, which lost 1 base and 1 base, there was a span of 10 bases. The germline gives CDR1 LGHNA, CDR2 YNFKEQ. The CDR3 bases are TGTGCCAGCAGCCAAGTTCGGGGAAGTAACTATGGCTACACCTTC. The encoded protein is CASSQVRGSNYGYTF.

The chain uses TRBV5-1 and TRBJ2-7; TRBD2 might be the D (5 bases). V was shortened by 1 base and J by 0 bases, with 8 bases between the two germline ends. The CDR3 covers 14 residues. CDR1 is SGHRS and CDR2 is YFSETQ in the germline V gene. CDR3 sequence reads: CASSLLGSSYEQYF. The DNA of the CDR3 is TGCGCCAGCAGCTTGCTTGGGAGCTCCTACGAGCAGTACTTC.

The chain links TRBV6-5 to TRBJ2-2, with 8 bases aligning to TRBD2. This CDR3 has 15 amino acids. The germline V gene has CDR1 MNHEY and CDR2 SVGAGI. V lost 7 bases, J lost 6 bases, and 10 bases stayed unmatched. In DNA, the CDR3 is TGTGCCAGCAATTATGGCGGGAGGTATCCCGGGGAGCTGTTTTTT. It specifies CASNYGGRYPGELFF.

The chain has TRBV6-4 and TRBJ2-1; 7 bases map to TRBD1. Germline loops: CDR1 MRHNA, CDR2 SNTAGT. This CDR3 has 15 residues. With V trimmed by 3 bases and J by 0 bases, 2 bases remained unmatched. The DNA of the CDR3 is TGTGCCAGCAGTGAGGGGGACAGCTCCTACAATGAGCAGTTCTTC. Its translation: CASSEGDSSYNEQFF.

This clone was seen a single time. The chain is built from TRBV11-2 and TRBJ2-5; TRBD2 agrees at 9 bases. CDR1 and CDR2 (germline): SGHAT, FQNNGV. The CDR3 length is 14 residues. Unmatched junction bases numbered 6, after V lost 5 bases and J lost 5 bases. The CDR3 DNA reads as TGTGCCAGCAGCCGCGGGACTAGCTCTGAGACCCAGTACTTC. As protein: CASSRGTSSETQYF. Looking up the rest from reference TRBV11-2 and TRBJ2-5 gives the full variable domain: EAGVAQSPRYKIIEKRQSVAFWCNPISGHATLYWYQQILGQGPKLLIQFQNNGVVDDSQLPKDRFSAERLKGVDSTLKIQPAKLEDSAVYLCASSRGTSSETQYFGPGTRLLVL.

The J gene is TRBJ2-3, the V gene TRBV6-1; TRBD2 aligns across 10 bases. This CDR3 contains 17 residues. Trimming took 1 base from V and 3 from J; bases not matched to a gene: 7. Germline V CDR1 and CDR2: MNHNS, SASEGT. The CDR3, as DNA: TGTGCCAGCAGTGAAGTACAGCGGGAGGGATGGACAGATACGCAGTATTTT. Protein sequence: CASSEVQREGWTDTQYF.

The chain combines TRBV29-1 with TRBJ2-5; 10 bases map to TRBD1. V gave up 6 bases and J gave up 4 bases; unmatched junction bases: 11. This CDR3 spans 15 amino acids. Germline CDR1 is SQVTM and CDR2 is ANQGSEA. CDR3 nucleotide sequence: TGCAGCGTGGGGCCATCGACAGGGGGCAGAGAGACCCAGTACTTC. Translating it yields CSVGPSTGGRETQYF.